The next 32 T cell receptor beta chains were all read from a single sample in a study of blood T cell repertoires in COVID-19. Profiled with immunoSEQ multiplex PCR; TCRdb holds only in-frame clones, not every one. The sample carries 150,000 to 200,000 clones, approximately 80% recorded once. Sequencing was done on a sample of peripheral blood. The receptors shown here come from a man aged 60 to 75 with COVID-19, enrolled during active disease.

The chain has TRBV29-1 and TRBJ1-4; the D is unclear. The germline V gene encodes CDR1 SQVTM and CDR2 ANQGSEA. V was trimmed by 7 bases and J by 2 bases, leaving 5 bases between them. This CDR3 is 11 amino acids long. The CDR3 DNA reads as TGCAGCGCCCTTACTAATGAAAAACTGTTTTTT. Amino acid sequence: CSALTNEKLFF. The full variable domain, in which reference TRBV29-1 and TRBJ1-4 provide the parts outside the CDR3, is SAVISQKPSRDICQRGTSLTIQCQVDSQVTMMFWYRQQPGQSLTLIATANQGSEATYESGFVIDKFPISRPNLTFSTLTVSNMSPEDSSIYLCSALTNEKLFFGSGTQLSVL.

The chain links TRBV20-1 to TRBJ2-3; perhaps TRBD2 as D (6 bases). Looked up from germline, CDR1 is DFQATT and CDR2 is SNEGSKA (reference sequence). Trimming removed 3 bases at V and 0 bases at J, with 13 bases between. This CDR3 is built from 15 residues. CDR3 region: CSASRAGPSTDTQYF. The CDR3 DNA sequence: TGCAGTGCTAGTCGGGCGGGACCCAGCACAGATACGCAGTATTTT.

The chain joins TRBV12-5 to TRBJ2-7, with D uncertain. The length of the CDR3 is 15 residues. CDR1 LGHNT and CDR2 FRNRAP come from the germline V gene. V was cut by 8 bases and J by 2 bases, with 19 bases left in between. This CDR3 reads CASPRPRRRAYEQYF. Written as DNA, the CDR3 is TGTGCTAGTCCCCGACCGCGGCGGAGAGCCTACGAGCAGTACTTC. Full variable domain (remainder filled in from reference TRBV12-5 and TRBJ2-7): DARVTQTPRHKVTEMGQEVTMRCQPILGHNTVFWYRQTMMQGLELLAYFRNRAPLDDSGMPKDRFSAEMPDATLATLKIQPSEPRDSAVYFCASPRPRRRAYEQYFGPGTRLTVT.

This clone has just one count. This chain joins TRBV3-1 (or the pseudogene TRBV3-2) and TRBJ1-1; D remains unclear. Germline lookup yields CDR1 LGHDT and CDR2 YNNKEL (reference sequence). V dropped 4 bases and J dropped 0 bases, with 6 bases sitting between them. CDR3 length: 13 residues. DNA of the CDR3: TGTGCCAGCAGCCGAGGCCTGAACACTGAAGCTTTCTTT. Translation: CASSRGLNTEAFF.

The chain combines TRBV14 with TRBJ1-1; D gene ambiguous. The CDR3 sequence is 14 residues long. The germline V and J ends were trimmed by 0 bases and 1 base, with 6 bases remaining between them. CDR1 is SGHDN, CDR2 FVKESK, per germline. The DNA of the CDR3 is TGTGCCAGCAGCCAAGAAAACAGGAACACTGAAGCTTTCTTT. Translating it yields CASSQENRNTEAFF.

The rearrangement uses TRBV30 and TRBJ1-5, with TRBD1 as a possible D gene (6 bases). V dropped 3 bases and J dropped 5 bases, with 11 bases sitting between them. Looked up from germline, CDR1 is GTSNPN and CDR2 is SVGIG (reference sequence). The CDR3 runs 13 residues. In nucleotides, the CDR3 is TGTGCCTGGAGCCTACAGGGCTATCAGCCCCAGCATTTT. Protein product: CAWSLQGYQPQHF.

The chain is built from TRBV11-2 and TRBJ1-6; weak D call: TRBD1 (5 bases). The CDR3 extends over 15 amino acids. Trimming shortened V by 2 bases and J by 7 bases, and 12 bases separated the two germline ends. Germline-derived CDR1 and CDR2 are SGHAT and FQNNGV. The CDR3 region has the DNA TGTGCCAGCAGCTTATTGGACGGGGGGAATTCACCCCTCCACTTT. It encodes CASSLLDGGNSPLHF.

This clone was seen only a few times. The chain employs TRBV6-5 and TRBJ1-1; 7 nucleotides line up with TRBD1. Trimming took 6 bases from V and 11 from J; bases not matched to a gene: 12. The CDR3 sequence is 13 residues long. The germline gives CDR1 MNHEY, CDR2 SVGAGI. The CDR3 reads CASRPGTANGAFF. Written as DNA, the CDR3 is TGTGCCAGCAGACCCGGGACAGCCAATGGGGCTTTCTTT.

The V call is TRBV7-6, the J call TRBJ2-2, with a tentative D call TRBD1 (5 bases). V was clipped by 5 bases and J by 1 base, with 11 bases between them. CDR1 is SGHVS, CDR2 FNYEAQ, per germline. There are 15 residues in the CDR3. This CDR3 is CASSENDRNTGELFF. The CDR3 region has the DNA TGTGCCAGCAGCGAGAACGACAGGAACACCGGGGAGCTGTTTTTT.

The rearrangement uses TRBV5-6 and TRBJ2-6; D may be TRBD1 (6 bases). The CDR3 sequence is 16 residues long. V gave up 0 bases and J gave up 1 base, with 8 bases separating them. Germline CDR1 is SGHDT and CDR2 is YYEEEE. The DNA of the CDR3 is TGTGCCAGCAGCTTGGACAGGGTTTCTGGGGCCAACGTCCTGACTTTC. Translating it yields CASSLDRVSGANVLTF.

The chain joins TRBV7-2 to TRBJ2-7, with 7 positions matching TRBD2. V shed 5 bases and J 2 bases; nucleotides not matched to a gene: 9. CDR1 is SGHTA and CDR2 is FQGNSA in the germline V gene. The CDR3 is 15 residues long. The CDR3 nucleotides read TGTGCCAGCAGCCCGCGGACGGGAGGAGCCTACGAGCAGTACTTC. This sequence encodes CASSPRTGGAYEQYF.

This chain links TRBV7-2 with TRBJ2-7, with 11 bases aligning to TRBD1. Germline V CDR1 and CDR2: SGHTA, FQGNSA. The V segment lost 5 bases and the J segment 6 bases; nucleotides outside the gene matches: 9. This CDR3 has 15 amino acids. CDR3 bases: TGTGCCAGCAGCCGGAGGGGACAGGGGGGGTTCGAGCAGTACTTC. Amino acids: CASSRRGQGGFEQYF.

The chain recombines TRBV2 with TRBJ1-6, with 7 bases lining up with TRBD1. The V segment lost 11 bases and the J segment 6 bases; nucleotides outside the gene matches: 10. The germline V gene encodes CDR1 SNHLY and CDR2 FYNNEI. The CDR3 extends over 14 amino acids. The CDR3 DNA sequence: TGTGCCGGAGCACCTACAGGGGCTAATTCACCCCTCCACTTT. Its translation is CAGAPTGANSPLHF. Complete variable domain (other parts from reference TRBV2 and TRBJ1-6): EPEVTQTPSHQVTQMGQEVILRCVPISNHLYFYWYRQILGQKVEFLVSFYNNEISEKSEIFDDQFSVERPDGSNFTLKIRSTKLEDSAMYFCAGAPTGANSPLHFGNGTRLTVT.

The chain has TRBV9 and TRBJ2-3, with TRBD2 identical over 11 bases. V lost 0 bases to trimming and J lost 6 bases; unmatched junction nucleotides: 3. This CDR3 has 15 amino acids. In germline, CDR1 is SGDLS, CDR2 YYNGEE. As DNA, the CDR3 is TGTGCCAGCAGCGTAGTTAGCGGGAGGGGCGATACGCAGTATTTT. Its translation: CASSVVSGRGDTQYF.

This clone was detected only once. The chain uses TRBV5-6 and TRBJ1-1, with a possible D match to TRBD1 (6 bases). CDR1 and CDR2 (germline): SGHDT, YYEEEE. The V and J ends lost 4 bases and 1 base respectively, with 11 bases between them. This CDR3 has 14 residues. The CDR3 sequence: CASSGLQGNTEAFF. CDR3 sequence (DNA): TGTGCCAGCAGCGGATTACAGGGGAACACTGAAGCTTTCTTT.

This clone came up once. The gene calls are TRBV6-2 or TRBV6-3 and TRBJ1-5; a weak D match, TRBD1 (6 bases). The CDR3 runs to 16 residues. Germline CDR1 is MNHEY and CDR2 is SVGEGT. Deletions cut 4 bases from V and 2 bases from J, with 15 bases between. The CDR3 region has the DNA TGTGCCAGCAGTTCTCCCGTGAAGGGGGGCAATCAGCCCCAGCATTTT. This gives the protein CASSSPVKGGNQPQHF.

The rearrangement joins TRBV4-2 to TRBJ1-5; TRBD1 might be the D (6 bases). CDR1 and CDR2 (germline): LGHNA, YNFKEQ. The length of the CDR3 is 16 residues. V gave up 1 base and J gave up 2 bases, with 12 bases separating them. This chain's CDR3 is CASSQVRTGRNQPQHF. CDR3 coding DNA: TGTGCCAGCAGCCAAGTGAGAACAGGGCGCAATCAGCCCCAGCATTTT.

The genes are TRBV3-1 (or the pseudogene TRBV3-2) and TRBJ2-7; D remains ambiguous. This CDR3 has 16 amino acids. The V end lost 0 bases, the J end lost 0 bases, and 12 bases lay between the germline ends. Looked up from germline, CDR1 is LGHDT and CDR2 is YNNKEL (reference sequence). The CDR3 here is CASSQEPILSSYEQYF. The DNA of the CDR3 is TGTGCCAGCAGCCAAGAACCTATCCTGAGCTCCTACGAGCAGTACTTC.

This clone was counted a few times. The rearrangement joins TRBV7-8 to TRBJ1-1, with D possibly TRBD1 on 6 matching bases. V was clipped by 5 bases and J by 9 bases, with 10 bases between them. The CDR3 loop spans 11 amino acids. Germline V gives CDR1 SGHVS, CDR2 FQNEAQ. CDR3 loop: CASSLDRKAFF. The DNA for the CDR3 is TGTGCCAGCAGCCTGGACAGAAAAGCTTTCTTT. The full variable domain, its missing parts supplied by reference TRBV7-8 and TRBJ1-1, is GAGVSQSPRYKVAKRGQDVALRCDPISGHVSLFWYQQALGQGPEFLTYFQNEAQLDKSGLPSDRFFAERPEGSVSTLKIQRTQQEDSAVYLCASSLDRKAFFGQGTRLTVV.

The CDR3 coding sequence is TGTGCCAGCTCCGAGGGGGGGAAGCATCAGCCCCAGCATTTT. Its translation is CASSEGGKHQPQHF. This chain connects TRBV28 to TRBJ1-5, with D maybe TRBD1 (6 bases). The CDR3 runs to 14 residues. Germline V gene lookup returns CDR1 MDHEN and CDR2 SYDVKM. Trimming removed 8 bases at V and 5 bases at J, with 16 bases between.

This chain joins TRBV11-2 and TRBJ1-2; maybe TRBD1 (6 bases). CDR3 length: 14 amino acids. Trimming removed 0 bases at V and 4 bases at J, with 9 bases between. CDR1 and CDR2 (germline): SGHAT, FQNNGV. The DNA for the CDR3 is TGTGCCAGCAGCTTAGAGGCAGGGGCCTATGGCTACACCTTC. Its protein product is CASSLEAGAYGYTF.

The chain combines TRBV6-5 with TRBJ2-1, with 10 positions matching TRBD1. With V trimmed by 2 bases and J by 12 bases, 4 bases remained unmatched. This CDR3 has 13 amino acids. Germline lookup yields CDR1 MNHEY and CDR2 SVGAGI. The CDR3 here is CASSYPGTGVQFF. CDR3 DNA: TGTGCCAGCAGTTACCCCGGGACAGGGGTGCAGTTCTTC.

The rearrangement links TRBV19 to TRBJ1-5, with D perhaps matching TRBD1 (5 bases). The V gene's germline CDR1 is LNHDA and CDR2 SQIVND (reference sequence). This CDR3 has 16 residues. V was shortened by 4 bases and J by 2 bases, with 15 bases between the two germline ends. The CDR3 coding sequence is TGTGCCAGTAGTACGCAGGGATCGGTCCGCAATCAGCCCCAGCATTTT. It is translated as CASSTQGSVRNQPQHF.

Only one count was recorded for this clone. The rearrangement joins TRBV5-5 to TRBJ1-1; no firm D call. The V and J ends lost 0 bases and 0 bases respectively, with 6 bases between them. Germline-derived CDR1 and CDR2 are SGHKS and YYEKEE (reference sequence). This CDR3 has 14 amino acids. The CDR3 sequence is CASSLVKLNTEAFF. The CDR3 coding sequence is TGTGCCAGCAGCTTGGTCAAGCTGAACACTGAAGCTTTCTTT.

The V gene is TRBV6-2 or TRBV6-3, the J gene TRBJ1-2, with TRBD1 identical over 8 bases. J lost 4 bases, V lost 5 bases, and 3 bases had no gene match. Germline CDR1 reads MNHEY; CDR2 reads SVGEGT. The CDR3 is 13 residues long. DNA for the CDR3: TGTGCCAGCAGTCGCGACAGGGGCTATGGCTACACCTTC. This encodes CASSRDRGYGYTF.

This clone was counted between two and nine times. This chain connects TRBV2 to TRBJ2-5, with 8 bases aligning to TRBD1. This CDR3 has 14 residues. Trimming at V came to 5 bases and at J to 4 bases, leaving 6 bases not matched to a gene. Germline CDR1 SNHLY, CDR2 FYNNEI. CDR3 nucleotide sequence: TGTGCCAGCAGTCAGGGACAGGTAGCAGAGACCCAGTACTTC. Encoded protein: CASSQGQVAETQYF.

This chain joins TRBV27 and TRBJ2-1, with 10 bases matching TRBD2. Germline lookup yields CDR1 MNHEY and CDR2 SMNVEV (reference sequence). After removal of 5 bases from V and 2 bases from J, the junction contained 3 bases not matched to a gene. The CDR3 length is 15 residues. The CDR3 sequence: CASSGTSATYNEQFF. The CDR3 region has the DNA TGTGCCAGCAGTGGGACTAGCGCGACCTACAATGAGCAGTTCTTC.

The CDR3 sequence: CASSLDHRTSGILRGTDTQYF. In nucleotides, the CDR3 is TGTGCCAGCAGCTTAGATCATAGGACTAGCGGGATACTCCGGGGGACAGATACGCAGTATTTT. The chain joins TRBV11-3 to TRBJ2-3, with 12 bases that match TRBD2. The germline V gene has CDR1 SGHNT and CDR2 YENEEA. This CDR3 has 21 residues. V trimming: 0 bases; J trimming: 3 bases; junction bases outside the gene matches: 16. Full variable domain (rest looked up from reference TRBV11-3 and TRBJ2-3): EAGVVQSPRYKIIEKKQPVAFWCNPISGHNTLYWYLQNLGQGPELLIRYENEEAVDDSQLPKDRFSAERLKGVDSTLKIQPAELGDSAVYLCASSLDHRTSGILRGTDTQYFGPGTRLTVL.

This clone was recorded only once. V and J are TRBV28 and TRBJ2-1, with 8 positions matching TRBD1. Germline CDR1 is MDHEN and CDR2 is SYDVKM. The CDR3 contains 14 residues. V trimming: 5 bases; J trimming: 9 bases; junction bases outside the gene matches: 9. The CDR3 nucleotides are TGTGCCAGCAGTCTCTCCCCTGGACAGGGTGAGCAGTTCTTC. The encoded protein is CASSLSPGQGEQFF.

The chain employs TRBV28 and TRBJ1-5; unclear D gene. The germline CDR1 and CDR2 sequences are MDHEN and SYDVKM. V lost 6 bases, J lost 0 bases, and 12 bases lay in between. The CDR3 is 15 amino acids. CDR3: CASRLAGYSNQPQHF. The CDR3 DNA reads TGTGCCAGCAGGCTGGCCGGGTATAGCAATCAGCCCCAGCATTTT.

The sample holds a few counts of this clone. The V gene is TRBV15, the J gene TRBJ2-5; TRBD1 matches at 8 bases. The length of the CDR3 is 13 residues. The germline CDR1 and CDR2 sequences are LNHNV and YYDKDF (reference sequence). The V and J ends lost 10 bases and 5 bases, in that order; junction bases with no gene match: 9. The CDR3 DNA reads TGTGCCATTGCCAGGGGGCGAAGGGAGACCCAGTACTTC. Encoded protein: CAIARGRRETQYF.

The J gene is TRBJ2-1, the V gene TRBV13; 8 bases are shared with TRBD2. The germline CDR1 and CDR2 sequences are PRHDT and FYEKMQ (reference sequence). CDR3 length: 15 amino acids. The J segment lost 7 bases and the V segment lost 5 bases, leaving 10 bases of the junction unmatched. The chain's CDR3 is CASSPPGTRGNEQFF. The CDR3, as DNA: TGTGCCAGCAGCCCACCCGGGACTAGGGGAAATGAGCAGTTCTTC.